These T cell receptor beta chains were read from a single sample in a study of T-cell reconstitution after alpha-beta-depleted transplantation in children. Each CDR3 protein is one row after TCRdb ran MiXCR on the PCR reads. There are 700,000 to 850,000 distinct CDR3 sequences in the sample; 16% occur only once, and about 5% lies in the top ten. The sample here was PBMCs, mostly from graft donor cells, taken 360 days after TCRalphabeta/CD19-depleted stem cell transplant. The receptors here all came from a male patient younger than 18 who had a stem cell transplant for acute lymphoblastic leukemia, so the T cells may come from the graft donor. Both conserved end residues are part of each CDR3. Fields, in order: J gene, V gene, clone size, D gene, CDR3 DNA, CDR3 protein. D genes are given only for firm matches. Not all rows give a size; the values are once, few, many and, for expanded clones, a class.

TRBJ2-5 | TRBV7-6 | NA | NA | TGTGCCAGCAGCCCCCCGGATTGGGAGACCCAGTACTTC | CASSPPDWETQYF
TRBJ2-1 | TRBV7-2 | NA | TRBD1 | TGTGCCAGCAGCGTACCGGGACAGGGCTACAATGAGCAGTTCTTC | CASSVPGQGYNEQFF
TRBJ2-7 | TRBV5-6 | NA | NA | TGTGCCAGCAGCTCCCCACTCTGGGGTTCCTACGAGCAGTACTTC | CASSSPLWGSYEQYF
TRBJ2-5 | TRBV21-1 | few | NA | TGTGCCAGCAGCATATCGACGGTGACGACCCAGTACTTC | CASSISTVTTQYF
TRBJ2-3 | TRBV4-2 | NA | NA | TGTGCCAGCAGCCAAGACTCGGGTGCTAGCACAGATACGCAGTATTTT | CASSQDSGASTDTQYF
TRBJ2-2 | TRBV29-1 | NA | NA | TGCAGCGTTGGCCGATGGAGGGCCTCCGGGACAAGAGGCACCGGGGAGCTGTTTTTT | CSVGRWRASGTRGTGELFF
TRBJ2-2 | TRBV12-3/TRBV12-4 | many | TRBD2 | TGTGCCAGCAGCTATTTAGCGGGAGCGGGCACCGGGGAGCTGTTTTTT | CASSYLAGAGTGELFF
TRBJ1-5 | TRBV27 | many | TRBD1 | TGTGCCAGCAGTTTACAGGGGGCAGGTCAGCCCCAGCATTTT | CASSLQGAGQPQHF
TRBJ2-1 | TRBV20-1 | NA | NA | TGCAGTGCACCTGCGACAGGACGCAATGAGCAGTTCTTC | CSAPATGRNEQFF
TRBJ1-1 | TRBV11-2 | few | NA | TGTGCCAGCAGCTTCCCACGGAGGGCTGAAGCTTTCTTT | CASSFPRRAEAFF
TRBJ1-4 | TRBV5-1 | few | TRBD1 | TGCGCCAGCAGCACCGGACAGGGTACCCATGAAAAACTGTTTTTT | CASSTGQGTHEKLFF
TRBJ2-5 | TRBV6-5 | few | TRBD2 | TGTGCCAGCAGTTACCGGACTAGCGGGAGGGGGAGGGAGACCCAGTACTTC | CASSYRTSGRGRETQYF
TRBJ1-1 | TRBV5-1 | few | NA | TGCGCCAGCAGCCCCGGACAAGCACTTGAAGCTTTCTTT | CASSPGQALEAFF
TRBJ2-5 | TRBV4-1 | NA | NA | TGCGCCAGCAGCCAAGGGACGGACGAGACCCAGTACTTC | CASSQGTDETQYF
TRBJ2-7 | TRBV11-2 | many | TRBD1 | TGTGCCAGCAGCAGACAGGGGTGGGAGCAGTACTTC | CASSRQGWEQYF
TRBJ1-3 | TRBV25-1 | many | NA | TGTGCCAGCAGTGAATCCGGGGTCGCTGGAAACACCATATATTTT | CASSESGVAGNTIYF
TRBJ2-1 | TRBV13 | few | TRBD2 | TGTGCCAGCAGCTCCTCCCTTAGCGGGAGCTTTCCGCATGAGCGGTTCTTC | CASSSSLSGSFPHERFF
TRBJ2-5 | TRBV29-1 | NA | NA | TGCAGGGCAGGGGAAGAGACCCAGTACTTC | CRAGEETQYF
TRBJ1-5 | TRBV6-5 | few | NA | TGTGCCAGCAGTTACGAACGGGGGCGCGGCAATCAGCCCCAGCATTTT | CASSYERGRGNQPQHF
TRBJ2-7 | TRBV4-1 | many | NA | TGCGCCAGCAGCCAAACGGCTACTCTTGCCTACGAGCAGTACTTC | CASSQTATLAYEQYF
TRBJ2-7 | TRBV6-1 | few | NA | TGTGCCAGCAGTCGGGAGCCGGGACGGAGCTTGGTGCAGTACTTC | CASSREPGRSLVQYF
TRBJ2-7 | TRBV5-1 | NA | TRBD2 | TGCGCCAGCAGCTTAGGGCGGGAGGGCCCCTACGAGCAGTACTTC | CASSLGREGPYEQYF
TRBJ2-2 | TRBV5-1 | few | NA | TGCGCCAGCAGCGCACAGGGTCCCGGGGAGCTGTTTTTT | CASSAQGPGELFF
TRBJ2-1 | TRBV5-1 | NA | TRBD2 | TGCGCCAGCAGCTTGGGGGCAGCGGGAACCTACAATGAGCAGTTCTTC | CASSLGAAGTYNEQFF
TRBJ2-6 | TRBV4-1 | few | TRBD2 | TGCGCCAGCAGCCAAGTTGGGACTAGACCCTCTGGGGCCAACGTCCTGACTTTC | CASSQVGTRPSGANVLTF
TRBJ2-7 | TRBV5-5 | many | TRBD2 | TGTGCCAGCAGCAGAAAAAGGACTAGCGGTTCCTACGAGCAGTACTTC | CASSRKRTSGSYEQYF
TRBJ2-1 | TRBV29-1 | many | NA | TGCAGCGTCGTGGGACGGATCAAGAGCTCCTACAATGAGCAGTTCTTC | CSVVGRIKSSYNEQFF
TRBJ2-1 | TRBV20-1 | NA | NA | TGCAGTGCAACAAGGGACCACCATCCAACCTACAATGAGCAGTTCTTC | CSATRDHHPTYNEQFF
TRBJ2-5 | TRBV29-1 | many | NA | TGCAGCGTTGAAGATGGGCAGGCACAAGAGACCCAGTACTTC | CSVEDGQAQETQYF